This TCR beta chain was sequenced during a study of graft-versus-host responses after intestinal transplantation. Across the whole study: The whole recipient group had anti-thymocyte globulin induction followed by tacrolimus and steroids for roughly 3 years.

Note on this clone: Its antigen remains unidentified.

Some clones are missing from TCRdb's copy, which holds only in-frame ones; the method was immunoSEQ multiplex PCR. The data hold about 120,000 clones, with 85% to 95% observed a single time. CDR1 is SGHNT, CDR2 YYREEE, per germline (reference sequence). The length of the CDR3 is 15 residues. The ends lost 4 bases at V and 6 bases at J; junction bases unmatched: 3. The material sequenced was unstimulated CD8+ T cells sorted from spleen or lymph node cells, taken before intestinal transplant. This receptor was identified in a human donor who received an intestinal transplant. The genes are TRBV5-4 and TRBJ2-1; the match to TRBD2 covers 14 bases. In DNA, the CDR3 is TGTGCCAGCAGCACGGGACTAGCGGGAGCCAATGAGCAGTTCTTC. It codes for CASSTGLAGANEQFF.